The 25 T cell receptor beta chains below were found in one sample sequenced in a study of CD8 T cells in Susac syndrome. Random hexamers were used to reverse transcribe an amount of 0.5 to 1 ug RNA. A single record per CDR3 protein comes from TCRdb applying MiXCR to the immunoSEQ multiplex PCR reads. This table holds roughly 100,000 distinct CDR3 sequences, roughly 94% found once. The sequencing input was CD4+ T cells from PBMCs. The origin of the receptors is a human donor with Susac syndrome.

V gene TRBV7-9 combines with J gene TRBJ2-2; 8 nucleotides agree with TRBD2. Germline trimming cut 2 bases from V and 0 bases from J; bases unmatched to any gene: 2. Germline loops: CDR1 SEHNR, CDR2 FQNEAQ (reference sequence). The CDR3 covers 16 residues. CDR3 sequence reads: CASSLRGGPNTGELFF. CDR3 nucleotides: TGTGCCAGCAGCTTACGCGGGGGGCCGAACACCGGGGAGCTGTTTTTT.

The chain is built from TRBV30 and TRBJ1-2; 7 bases fit TRBD1. CDR1 and CDR2 (germline): GTSNPN, SVGIG (reference sequence). The CDR3 has 12 residues. After removal of 4 bases from V and 8 bases from J, the junction contained 7 bases not matched to a gene. The CDR3 sequence: CAWTGGDRGYTF. The DNA for the CDR3 is TGTGCCTGGACGGGAGGGGACAGAGGCTACACCTTC.

The chain uses TRBV24-1 and TRBJ2-3; 13 bases are a match to TRBD2. From germline, CDR1 is KGHDR and CDR2 SFDVKD. CDR3 size: 16 residues. J gave up 4 bases and V 4 bases, and 4 bases lay outside the gene matches. The CDR3 reads CATSDPGTSGADTQYF. The CDR3, as DNA: TGTGCCACCAGTGACCCCGGGACTAGCGGGGCAGATACGCAGTATTTT.

The rearrangement joins TRBV12-3 or TRBV12-4 to TRBJ1-2, with 9 nucleotides matching TRBD1. CDR3 size: 14 residues. Germline trimming cut 6 bases from V and 6 bases from J; bases unmatched to any gene: 8. This chain's CDR3 is CASSPGTGRDGYTF. The DNA of the CDR3 is TGTGCCAGCAGCCCCGGGACAGGGCGTGATGGCTACACCTTC.

This chain uses TRBV29-1 with TRBJ2-4, with a tentative D call TRBD1 (6 bases). Germline V gene sequence: CDR1 SQVTM, CDR2 ANQGSEA. The V end lost 7 bases, the J end lost 3 bases, and 16 bases lay between the germline ends. The CDR3 covers 14 residues. In DNA form, the CDR3 reads TGCAGCGCAACAGGGCTTCTTGGCAAAAACATTCAGTACTTC. Translating it yields CSATGLLGKNIQYF.

The rearrangement uses TRBV5-1 and TRBJ2-2, with D maybe TRBD2 (6 bases). The CDR3 contains 14 residues. With 4 bases removed from V and 4 bases from J, the gap between germline ends came to 11 bases. CDR1 is SGHRS, CDR2 YFSETQ, per germline. The CDR3 nucleotides read TGCGCCAGCAGCCAGGGAGGAGGCACCGGGGAGCTGTTTTTT. It specifies CASSQGGGTGELFF.

This chain uses TRBV4-1 with TRBJ2-3; D not resolved. The CDR3 runs 13 residues. Trimming cost V 2 bases and J 6 bases, with 9 bases left between them. CDR1 is MGHRA, CDR2 YSYEKL, per germline. The CDR3 here is CASSQITADTQYF. The CDR3 DNA follows: TGCGCCAGCAGCCAAATTACCGCTGATACGCAGTATTTT.

The rearrangement uses TRBV29-1 and TRBJ2-7; D might be TRBD1 or TRBD2, each matching 5 bases. Per germline, CDR1 SQVTM and CDR2 ANQGSEA. V lost 7 bases to trimming and J lost 6 bases, with 16 bases between them. The CDR3 is 12 amino acids. The CDR3 is CSGRDRPGEQYF. CDR3 in DNA: TGCAGCGGCCGGGACCGACCTGGCGAGCAGTACTTC.

The CDR3 protein is CATSRGDRETQYF. The CDR3 DNA follows: TGTGCCACCAGCAGAGGGGACAGAGAGACCCAGTACTTC. J is TRBJ2-5 and V is TRBV15; 7 nucleotides line up with TRBD1. The V segment lost 1 base and the J segment 4 bases; nucleotides outside the gene matches: 0. The V gene's germline CDR1 is LNHNV and CDR2 YYDKDF (reference sequence). CDR3 size: 13 residues.

The gene calls are TRBV27 and TRBJ2-1, with D unresolved. V lost 6 bases, J lost 4 bases, and 16 bases lay in between. The germline gives CDR1 MNHEY, CDR2 SMNVEV (reference sequence). This CDR3 spans 15 amino acids. The CDR3 region has the DNA TGTGCCAGCAGCCAGGACGGATTCCTATACAATGAGCAGTTCTTC. Protein: CASSQDGFLYNEQFF.

The chain uses TRBV30 and TRBJ1-3; D gene unclear. Trimming stripped 0 bases from V and 0 bases from J, with 12 bases between. Germline lookup yields CDR1 GTSNPN and CDR2 SVGIG (reference sequence). This CDR3 comprises 16 residues. This CDR3 reads CAWSVRGTFSGNTIYF. For the CDR3, the DNA is TGTGCCTGGAGTGTACGTGGCACGTTCTCTGGAAACACCATATATTTT.

This clonotype was picked up one time. V gene TRBV10-3 combines with J gene TRBJ2-7; D might be TRBD2 (5 bases). CDR3 length equals 15 residues. Germline V gene lookup returns CDR1 ENHRY and CDR2 SYGVKD. V gave up 3 bases and J gave up 2 bases, with 14 bases separating them. The DNA for the CDR3 is TGTGCCATCAGTGATACAGTAGCGAAGCCCTACGAGCAGTACTTC. Encoded protein: CAISDTVAKPYEQYF.

In this sample, this clonotype turned up once. The CDR3 here is CSGVQGGGTEAFF. The CDR3 DNA reads as TGCAGCGGGGTACAGGGTGGAGGTACTGAAGCTTTCTTT. The chain links TRBV29-1 to TRBJ1-1, with a possible D match to TRBD1 (6 bases). This CDR3 region has 13 residues. Looked up from germline, CDR1 is SQVTM and CDR2 is ANQGSEA. Between the trimmed V and J ends, which lost 7 bases and 5 bases, there was a span of 17 bases.

This clonotype was observed a single time. This rearrangement joins TRBV19 to TRBJ2-7, with D unresolved. The length of the CDR3 is 11 residues. V shed 10 bases and J shed 3 bases, with 10 bases lying between them. Looked up from germline, CDR1 is LNHDA and CDR2 is SQIVND (reference sequence). The CDR3 here is CATTNGYEQYF. For the CDR3, the DNA is TGTGCCACCACAAATGGCTACGAGCAGTACTTC.

This clonotype has only one observation. The CDR3 DNA follows: TGCGCCAGCAGCCAAGACGGCGGCTCCTACAATGAGCAGTTCTTC. It specifies CASSQDGGSYNEQFF. The gene calls are TRBV4-3 and TRBJ2-1; D unresolved. Germline-derived CDR1 and CDR2 are LGHNA and YSLEER. The ends were cut back, 0 bases at V and 0 bases at J, with 6 bases in the middle. The CDR3 contains 15 residues.

This rearrangement joins TRBV2 to TRBJ2-1; tentatively, D is TRBD2 (7 bases). The V end lost 2 bases, the J end lost 5 bases, and 13 bases lay between the germline ends. Germline V gene sequence: CDR1 SNHLY, CDR2 FYNNEI. The CDR3 runs to 15 residues. CDR3 region: CASSELGGAHNEQFF. The DNA for the CDR3 is TGTGCCAGCAGTGAACTGGGGGGGGCCCACAATGAGCAGTTCTTC.

V is TRBV5-1 and J is TRBJ2-1; D is tentatively TRBD1 or TRBD2 (5 bases each). CDR1 and CDR2 (germline): SGHRS, YFSETQ. Trimming took off 4 bases at V and 5 bases at J, with 16 bases between the two ends. The CDR3 runs 15 residues. The CDR3 reads CASSPGTNDDNEQFF. The CDR3 DNA reads TGCGCCAGCAGCCCTGGGACCAACGATGACAATGAGCAGTTCTTC.

The chain is built from TRBV20-1 and TRBJ2-2, with TRBD1 identical over 10 bases. The CDR3 consists of 18 residues. Germline V gene sequence: CDR1 DFQATT, CDR2 SNEGSKA (reference sequence). Trimming removed 3 bases from V and 0 bases from J; junction bases left unmatched: 10. The CDR3: CSASGDRGPNSNTGELFF. Written as DNA, the CDR3 is TGCAGTGCTAGTGGGGACAGGGGTCCCAACTCGAACACCGGGGAGCTGTTTTTT.

The J gene is TRBJ1-4, the V gene TRBV7-2; possibly TRBD1 for D (6 bases). The CDR3 runs 16 residues. V lost 0 bases and J 4 bases, leaving 12 bases between the germline ends. Germline loops: CDR1 SGHTA, CDR2 FQGNSA. CDR3 sequence (DNA): TGTGCCAGCAGCTTAGCGGGGGGGCGCGGTAATGAAAAACTGTTTTTT. Amino acids: CASSLAGGRGNEKLFF.

This clonotype was seen a single time. The CDR3 spells CASSLSGTTEAFF. In DNA form, the CDR3 reads TGCGCCAGCAGCCTTTCCGGGACCACTGAAGCTTTCTTT. The J gene is TRBJ1-1, the V gene TRBV4-1, with D perhaps TRBD1 (5 bases). Trimming took 4 bases from V and 4 from J, leaving 10 bases between them. This CDR3 is 13 amino acids long. Germline values: CDR1 MGHRA, CDR2 YSYEKL.

This rearrangement joins TRBV30 to TRBJ1-6, with D unclear. CDR3 length equals 13 residues. The V end lost 3 bases, the J end lost 9 bases, and 12 bases lay between the germline ends. The germline V gene has CDR1 GTSNPN and CDR2 SVGIG (reference sequence). The CDR3 DNA reads TGTGCCTGGAGGTCCATTTGGTCTTCACCCCTCCACTTT. Translating gives CAWRSIWSSPLHF.

J is TRBJ2-1 and V is TRBV5-1; unclear D gene. The V and J ends lost 2 bases and 5 bases respectively, with 8 bases between them. This CDR3 comprises 13 residues. CDR1 is SGHRS and CDR2 is YFSETQ in the germline V gene. CDR3 residues: CASSFSADNEQFF. CDR3 DNA: TGCGCCAGCAGCTTCTCGGCAGACAATGAGCAGTTCTTC.

The chain joins TRBV11-3 to TRBJ2-1; 11 bases match TRBD2. CDR3 size: 15 residues. Germline V gives CDR1 SGHNT, CDR2 YENEEA. V lost 4 bases to trimming and J lost 5 bases; unmatched junction nucleotides: 4. As DNA, the CDR3 is TGTGCCAGCAGCTCCCTAGCGGGGGGCAACAATGAGCAGTTCTTC. Residues: CASSSLAGGNNEQFF. The complete variable domain, with remaining parts taken from reference TRBV11-3 and TRBJ2-1, reads EAGVVQSPRYKIIEKKQPVAFWCNPISGHNTLYWYLQNLGQGPELLIRYENEEAVDDSQLPKDRFSAERLKGVDSTLKIQPAELGDSAVYLCASSSLAGGNNEQFFGPGTRLTVL.

This chain uses TRBV29-1 with TRBJ1-5; 7 positions agree with TRBD1. This CDR3 comprises 14 residues. CDR1 is SQVTM and CDR2 is ANQGSEA in the germline V gene. The trim removed 5 bases at V and 0 bases at J, leaving 4 bases unmatched. CDR3 sequence reads: CSVRTGHSNQPQHF. The CDR3 coding sequence is TGCAGCGTTCGGACAGGTCATAGCAATCAGCCCCAGCATTTT.

V gene TRBV5-4 combines with J gene TRBJ2-1; possibly TRBD1 or TRBD2 for D (6 bases each). The length of the CDR3 is 13 residues. Trimming shortened V by 7 bases and J by 0 bases, and 8 bases separated the two germline ends. The germline gives CDR1 SGHNT, CDR2 YYREEE (reference sequence). CDR3 coding DNA: TGTGCCAGCGGGGGGCCCTCCTACAATGAGCAGTTCTTC. It specifies CASGGPSYNEQFF.